What follows is one T cell receptor beta chain and its context. The data were taken from a study of blood T cells in healthy people across ages. Primed by a sample-barcoded 5' primer and a J-beta primer mix, a second PCR proceeded for 7 to 11 cycles. TCRdb called the 5' RACE reads again in MiXCR, with one record for every CDR3 protein. The sample contains 1,500,000 or so distinct CDR3 sequences, approximately 42% of which appear only once. This CDR3 region has 18 residues. Germline CDR1 reads SQVTM; CDR2 reads ANQGSEA. Trimming took 1 base from V and 0 from J; bases not matched to a gene: 11. Researchers collected 7.5 to 10 milliliters of peripheral blood from every single donor.

This sequence was found in a woman aged 18 to 35 in good health. Sequencing used blood. This rearrangement joins TRBV29-1 to TRBJ2-2; 7 nucleotides align to TRBD1. CDR3 nucleotide sequence: TGCAGCGTTGAAGGAGTAAGAGGGGACAGTCCGAACACCGGGGAGCTGTTTTTT. Encoded protein: CSVEGVRGDSPNTGELFF.